One sample yielded the 14 T cell receptor beta chains listed below, sequenced in a study of OX40 agonist ivuxolimab in advanced cancers. Data came from immunoSEQ multiplex PCR; TCRdb stores just in-frame clones and leaves some out. The sample shows roughly 38,000 clones, 85% of them seen only once. The sample here was CD4+ or CD8+ T cells sorted from blood, taken in a trial of the OX40 agonist ivuxolimab. The receptors originated from an adult with an advanced solid tumor such as melanoma, head and neck, liver or kidney cancer.

The CDR3 coding sequence is TGCGCCAGCTGGGCAGGGGGCACGAACACTGAAGCTTTCTTT. This translates into CASWAGGTNTEAFF. This chain connects TRBV23-1 to TRBJ1-1; 8 nucleotides align to TRBD1. TRBV23-1 is an ORF for which the function is uncertain. Trimming at V came to 8 bases and at J to 1 base, leaving 6 bases not matched to a gene. This CDR3 has 14 residues.

This clone was seen more than once but under ten times. The CDR3 loop is CAWSEGRLEKLFF. DNA for the CDR3: TGTGCCTGGAGCGAGGGGCGCCTGGAAAAACTGTTTTTT. The gene calls are TRBV30 and TRBJ1-4, with D possibly being TRBD1 (5 bases). Trimming took 3 bases from V and 8 from J, leaving 13 bases between them. The V gene's germline CDR1 is GTSNPN and CDR2 SVGIG (reference sequence). This CDR3 has 13 amino acids.

The chain links TRBV11-3 to TRBJ1-4, with 9 positions matching TRBD1. From germline, CDR1 is SGHNT and CDR2 YENEEA. CDR3 size: 15 residues. V was pared by 3 bases and J by 4 bases, with 3 bases of the junction left unmatched. CDR3 nucleotide sequence: TGTGCCAGCAGCTTGGGACAGGGAGGTAATGAAAAACTGTTTTTT. It specifies CASSLGQGGNEKLFF.

The J gene is TRBJ1-5, the V gene TRBV6-6; 7 nucleotides match TRBD1. The CDR3 is 14 residues long. Germline CDR1 MNHNY, CDR2 SVGAGI (reference sequence). Unmatched junction bases numbered 6, after V lost 5 bases and J lost 5 bases. CDR3 residues: CASSPFQGDQPQHF. Here the CDR3 DNA reads TGTGCCAGCAGTCCGTTTCAGGGGGATCAGCCCCAGCATTTT.

This rearrangement joins TRBV11-3 to TRBJ1-1; perhaps TRBD1 as D (5 bases). The CDR3 covers 16 residues. Germline-derived CDR1 and CDR2 are SGHNT and YENEEA. Trimming pared 4 bases from V and 0 bases from J, leaving 15 bases between. The CDR3 DNA reads TGTGCCAGCAGCTCTAGGGGAGGGTTGATGAACACTGAAGCTTTCTTT. The encoded protein is CASSSRGGLMNTEAFF.

The chain links TRBV19 to TRBJ1-5; possibly TRBD1 for D (6 bases). Trimming took off 0 bases at V and 9 bases at J, with 15 bases between the two ends. Germline V gene lookup returns CDR1 LNHDA and CDR2 SQIVND (reference sequence). The CDR3 is made up of 15 amino acids. This CDR3 is CASSIDGGGWRPQHF. Here the CDR3 DNA reads TGTGCCAGTAGTATAGACGGGGGCGGTTGGAGGCCCCAGCATTTT.

This clone occurred a few times. The chain joins TRBV7-9 to TRBJ2-1; D unresolved. Germline CDR1 is SEHNR and CDR2 is FQNEAQ (reference sequence). The V and J ends lost 1 base and 6 bases respectively, with 7 bases between them. The CDR3 consists of 13 residues. The CDR3 DNA is TGTGCCAGCAGCTTAGGTGGCCTCAATGAGCAGTTCTTC. As protein: CASSLGGLNEQFF.

This clone was seen only a few times. This chain uses TRBV4-2 with TRBJ2-3; D perhaps matches TRBD2 (5 bases). V was shortened by 4 bases and J by 0 bases, with 14 bases between the two germline ends. Germline assignment: CDR1 LGHNA and CDR2 YNFKEQ. CDR3 length equals 16 residues. In DNA, the CDR3 is TGTGCCAGCAGCCCAACAGCGGATAGGAGCACAGATACGCAGTATTTT. Protein sequence: CASSPTADRSTDTQYF.

This rearrangement joins TRBV11-3 to TRBJ2-1, with 8 bases identical to TRBD1. The ends lost 3 bases at V and 7 bases at J; junction bases unmatched: 11. Germline V gene lookup returns CDR1 SGHNT and CDR2 YENEEA. The CDR3 covers 16 residues. The CDR3 coding sequence is TGTGCCAGCAGCTTCAGTATCTCGCAGGGGGCGAATGAGCAGTTCTTC. Its protein is CASSFSISQGANEQFF.

This clone has a handful of counts. The J gene is TRBJ2-7, the V gene TRBV28, with no clear D. Germline values: CDR1 MDHEN, CDR2 SYDVKM. This CDR3 region has 12 residues. The V gene lost 7 bases and the J gene lost 2 bases, with 9 bases spanning the gap. CDR3 in DNA: TGTGCCAGCAAGGGTAAGGCCTACGAGCAGTACTTC. It translates to CASKGKAYEQYF.

The chain joins TRBV7-2 to TRBJ1-4, with D possibly TRBD1 on 5 matching bases. The CDR3 runs to 15 residues. Germline V gives CDR1 SGHTA, CDR2 FQGNSA. V was cut by 5 bases and J by 8 bases, with 18 bases left in between. The CDR3 loop is CASSPQGGQGEKLFF. The CDR3 DNA reads as TGTGCCAGCAGCCCCCAGGGAGGGCAAGGGGAAAAACTGTTTTTT. The complete variable domain, with remaining parts taken from reference TRBV7-2 and TRBJ1-4, reads GAGVSQSPSNKVTEKGKDVELRCDPISGHTALYWYRQSLGQGLEFLIYFQGNSAPDKSGLPSDRFSAERTGGSVSTLTIQRTQQEDSAVYLCASSPQGGQGEKLFFGSGTQLSVL.

The rearrangement joins TRBV2 to TRBJ2-7; D gene ambiguous. With 2 bases removed from V and 6 bases from J, the gap between germline ends came to 8 bases. This CDR3 is built from 12 residues. Germline lookup yields CDR1 SNHLY and CDR2 FYNNEI. The chain's CDR3 is CASSERVSEQYF. CDR3 DNA: TGTGCCAGCAGTGAAAGAGTGAGCGAGCAGTACTTC.

The CDR3 spells CASSSAGHIANANYGYTF. DNA of the CDR3: TGTGCCAGCAGCTCGGCGGGACACATAGCGAACGCTAACTATGGCTACACCTTC. The chain couples TRBV11-3 to TRBJ1-2, with a tentative D call TRBD1 (6 bases). The germline V gene encodes CDR1 SGHNT and CDR2 YENEEA. The length of the CDR3 is 18 residues. V shed 4 bases and J shed 0 bases, with 21 bases lying between them.

In this sample, this clone is medium-sized. The V and J genes are TRBV15 and TRBJ2-7; perhaps TRBD2 as D (5 bases). V lost 1 base and J lost 0, with 16 bases in between. The CDR3 consists of 17 residues. Germline V gene sequence: CDR1 LNHNV, CDR2 YYDKDF (reference sequence). CDR3 loop: CATSRVVGSASSYEQYF. The CDR3 nucleotides are TGTGCCACCAGCAGAGTTGTGGGGAGCGCTAGCTCCTACGAGCAGTACTTC.